The present T cell receptor (beta chain) was sequenced within a study of cytomegalovirus exposure and HLA in healthy donors. Across the study: Later, an analysis reported that the 130 or so validation repertoires had used the same platform as the approximately 690 first-cohort repertoires.

Germline loops: CDR1 SGHDN, CDR2 FVKESK. The CDR3 length is 14 residues. After removal of 1 base from V and 1 base from J, the junction contained 0 bases not matched to a gene. Produced via immunoSEQ multiplex PCR; TCRdb's table is partial and in-frame only. Of roughly 330,000 clones in the sample, approximately 90% were seen once. Study-wide points: The study listed 150 to 200 cytomegalovirus-associated TCR beta chains.

To note about this clone: What it recognizes is unknown.

The chain couples TRBV14 to TRBJ1-2; 7 bases are shared with TRBD1. The source material was PBMCs. This TCR was recovered from a woman in her thirties in good health and CMV-seropositive. The DNA for the CDR3 is TGTGCCAGCAGCCAAGGACAGGGTAACTATGGCTACACCTTC. Translated: CASSQGQGNYGYTF.